These 15 T cell receptor beta chains came from one sample sequenced in a study of CD8 T cells in Susac syndrome. The RNA, about 0.45 to 1 ug, was put through reverse transcription using random hexamers. One entry per CDR3 protein results from TCRdb running MiXCR on the immunoSEQ multiplex PCR reads. The sample yields over 130,000 distinct CDR3 sequences, approximately 95% seen once. Sequenced material: CD4+ T cells from PBMCs. Receptors originate from a human donor with multiple sclerosis.

The chain uses TRBV28 and TRBJ2-7; no definite D call. Germline CDR1 is MDHEN and CDR2 is SYDVKM. The CDR3 is 12 residues long. Trimming took off 6 bases at V and 9 bases at J, with 15 bases between the two ends. CDR3 in DNA: TGTGCCAGCAGCCAAAGGGTGGTCGGGCAGTACTTC. It specifies CASSQRVVGQYF.

J is TRBJ1-1 and V is TRBV29-1; D gene unclear. CDR1 is SQVTM and CDR2 is ANQGSEA in the germline V gene. With 7 bases removed from V and 1 base from J, the gap between germline ends came to 4 bases. The CDR3 runs to 10 residues. This CDR3 is CSGGNTEAFF. DNA for the CDR3: TGCAGCGGAGGGAACACTGAAGCTTTCTTT.

V gene TRBV4-1 combines with J gene TRBJ2-1, with TRBD2 as a possible D gene (6 bases). V dropped 0 bases and J dropped 6 bases, with 15 bases sitting between them. The CDR3 sequence is 16 residues long. CDR1 and CDR2 (germline): MGHRA, YSYEKL. Here the CDR3 DNA reads TGCGCCAGCAGCCAAGAGACGGGAGTTGTCCCCAATGAGCAGTTCTTC. Its protein product is CASSQETGVVPNEQFF.

The J gene is TRBJ2-5, the V gene TRBV24-1; D gene unclear. Trimming left V 2 bases short and J 4 bases short, with 10 bases between. The CDR3 has 14 residues. Germline V CDR1 and CDR2: KGHDR, SFDVKD. CDR3 protein: CATSDSGRVETQYF. CDR3 sequence (DNA): TGTGCCACCAGTGATTCAGGCAGAGTAGAGACCCAGTACTTC.

The rearrangement links TRBV18 to TRBJ2-2; TRBD1 matches at 9 bases. CDR3 length: 17 amino acids. The junction had 13 bases not matched to a gene; V was cut back by 2 bases and J by 9 bases. The germline gives CDR1 KGHSH, CDR2 LQKENI. The CDR3 is CASSPSSTGGSIRELFF. In DNA form, the CDR3 reads TGTGCCAGCTCACCATCGTCGACAGGGGGATCCATAAGGGAGCTGTTTTTT.

The rearrangement links TRBV5-1 to TRBJ2-3; the match to TRBD2 covers 7 bases. Per germline, CDR1 SGHRS and CDR2 YFSETQ. The CDR3 runs to 13 residues. The junction had 4 bases not matched to a gene; V was cut back by 4 bases and J by 5 bases. CDR3 coding DNA: TGCGCCAGCAGCCGTGGACTAGGAGATACGCAGTATTTT. Residues: CASSRGLGDTQYF.

This chain links TRBV2 with TRBJ2-2; D unclear. In germline, CDR1 is SNHLY, CDR2 FYNNEI. The CDR3 loop spans 13 amino acids. Trimming took 3 bases from V and 5 from J, leaving 7 bases between them. CDR3 DNA sequence: TGTGCCAGCAGTGAGATCGTGACCGGGGAGCTGTTTTTT. Protein product: CASSEIVTGELFF.

The genes are TRBV24-1 and TRBJ2-3, with 8 nucleotides matching TRBD1. Per germline, CDR1 KGHDR and CDR2 SFDVKD. CDR3 length equals 15 residues. V was clipped by 5 bases and J by 2 bases; unmatched bases: 5. This chain's CDR3 is CATSGGTGFTDTQYF. The CDR3 DNA sequence: TGTGCCACCAGTGGCGGGACAGGCTTCACAGATACGCAGTATTTT.

This clonotype appeared once. This rearrangement joins TRBV3-1 to TRBJ2-3; no firm D call. This CDR3 comprises 15 residues. Trimming cost V 4 bases and J 1 base, with 12 bases left between them. Germline loops: CDR1 LGHDT, CDR2 YNNKEL (reference sequence). The CDR3 loop reads CASSPIRGGTDTQYF. As DNA, the CDR3 is TGTGCCAGCAGCCCCATAAGAGGCGGCACAGATACGCAGTATTTT.

V usage is TRBV15 and J usage is TRBJ2-3; TRBD1 might be the D (6 bases). Germline V CDR1 and CDR2: LNHNV, YYDKDF (reference sequence). This CDR3 comprises 17 residues. V was clipped by 3 bases and J by 6 bases, with 22 bases between them. CDR3 DNA sequence: TGTGCCACCAGCAGTGGCCCGGGACACCGCGTTCGGGATACGCAGTATTTT. As protein: CATSSGPGHRVRDTQYF.

CDR3 coding DNA: TGTGCCACCAGCAGAGATCCAACGGGGGGTGAGACCCAGTACTTC. The encoded protein is CATSRDPTGGETQYF. The rearrangement links TRBV15 to TRBJ2-5; 7 bases align to TRBD2. With 0 bases clipped from V and 5 bases from J, the junction kept 6 bases outside the gene matches. The CDR3 sequence is 15 residues long. Germline-derived CDR1 and CDR2 are LNHNV and YYDKDF (reference sequence).

CDR3 bases: TGCGCCAGCAGTCGCGGGACAGGGAGCTACAATGAGCAGTTCTTC. Translation gives CASSRGTGSYNEQFF. The chain links TRBV4-3 to TRBJ2-1; 9 positions match TRBD1. The CDR3 has 15 residues. Trimming took 6 bases from V and 3 from J; bases not matched to a gene: 6. Germline V lookup: CDR1 LGHNA, CDR2 YSLEER.

The chain is built from TRBV20-1 and TRBJ1-6, with 7 bases fitting TRBD1. Germline values: CDR1 DFQATT, CDR2 SNEGSKA (reference sequence). V was pared by 1 base and J by 6 bases, with 3 bases of the junction left unmatched. There are 14 residues in the CDR3. CDR3 DNA: TGCAGTGCTAGAGTTGGGACAGTTAATTCACCCCTCCACTTT. This encodes CSARVGTVNSPLHF.

The J gene is TRBJ2-3, the V gene TRBV3-1; 11 bases align to TRBD2. There are 15 residues in the CDR3. After removal of 6 bases from V and 6 bases from J, the junction contained 8 bases not matched to a gene. CDR1 is LGHDT, CDR2 YNNKEL, per germline (reference sequence). CDR3 nucleotides: TGTGCCAGCAGTCCGGGACTAGCGGTTTGGGATACGCAGTATTTT. As protein: CASSPGLAVWDTQYF.

This chain uses TRBV11-3 with TRBJ2-1, with no clear D. Trimming cost V 0 bases and J 8 bases, with 8 bases left between them. This CDR3 spans 13 amino acids. Germline CDR1 SGHNT, CDR2 YENEEA. CDR3 sequence (DNA): TGTGCCAGCAGCTTAGATTGGGTCGATGAGCAGTTCTTC. Amino acids: CASSLDWVDEQFF.